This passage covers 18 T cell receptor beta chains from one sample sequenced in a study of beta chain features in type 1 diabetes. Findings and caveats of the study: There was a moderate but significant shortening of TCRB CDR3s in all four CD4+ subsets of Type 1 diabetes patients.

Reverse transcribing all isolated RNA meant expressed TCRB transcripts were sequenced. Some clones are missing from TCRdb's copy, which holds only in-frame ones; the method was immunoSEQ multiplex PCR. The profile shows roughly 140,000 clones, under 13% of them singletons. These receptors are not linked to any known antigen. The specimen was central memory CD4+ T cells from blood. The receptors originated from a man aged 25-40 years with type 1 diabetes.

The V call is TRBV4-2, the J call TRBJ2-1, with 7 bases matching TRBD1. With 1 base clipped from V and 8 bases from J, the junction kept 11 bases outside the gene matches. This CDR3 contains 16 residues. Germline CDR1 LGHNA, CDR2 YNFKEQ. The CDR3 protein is CASSQVRSAGGHEQFF. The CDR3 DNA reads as TGTGCCAGCAGCCAAGTGCGATCCGCAGGGGGTCATGAGCAGTTCTTC.

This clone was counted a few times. The CDR3 loop reads CASSREAGGGTEAFF. CDR3 in DNA: TGTGCCAGCAGCCGAGAGGCGGGCGGGGGTACTGAAGCTTTCTTT. The chain joins TRBV2 to TRBJ1-1; tentative D call: TRBD1 (5 bases). The CDR3 consists of 15 residues. Germline V gives CDR1 SNHLY, CDR2 FYNNEI. Trimming pared 6 bases from V and 5 bases from J, leaving 19 bases between. Combining the CDR3 with reference TRBV2 and TRBJ1-1 gives the whole variable domain EPEVTQTPSHQVTQMGQEVILRCVPISNHLYFYWYRQILGQKVEFLVSFYNNEISEKSEIFDDQFSVERPDGSNFTLKIRSTKLEDSAMYFCASSREAGGGTEAFFGQGTRLTVV.

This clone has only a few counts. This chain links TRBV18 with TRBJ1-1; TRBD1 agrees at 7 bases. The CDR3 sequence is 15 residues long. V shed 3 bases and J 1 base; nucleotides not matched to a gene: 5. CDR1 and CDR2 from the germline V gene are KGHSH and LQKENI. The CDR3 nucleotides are TGTGCCAGCTCACCGATGGGACAGCAGAACACTGAAGCTTTCTTT. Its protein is CASSPMGQQNTEAFF.

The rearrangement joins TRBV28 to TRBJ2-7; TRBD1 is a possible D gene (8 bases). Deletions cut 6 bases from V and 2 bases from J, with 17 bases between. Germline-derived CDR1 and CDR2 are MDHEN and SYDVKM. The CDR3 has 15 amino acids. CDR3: CASRRTGGGTYEQYF. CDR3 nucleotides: TGTGCCAGCAGGCGAACAGGGGGGGGAACCTACGAGCAGTACTTC.

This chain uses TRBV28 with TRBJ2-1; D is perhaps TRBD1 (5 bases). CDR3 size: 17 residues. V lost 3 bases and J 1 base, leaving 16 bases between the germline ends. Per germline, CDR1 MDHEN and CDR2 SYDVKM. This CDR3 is CASSFRARAPSYNEQFF. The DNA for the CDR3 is TGTGCCAGCAGTTTCCGCGCCAGGGCGCCATCCTACAATGAGCAGTTCTTC. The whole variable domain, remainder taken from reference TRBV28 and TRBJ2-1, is DVKVTQSSRYLVKRTGEKVFLECVQDMDHENMFWYRQDPGLGLRLIYFSYDVKMKEKGDIPEGYSVSREKKERFSLILESASTNQTSMYLCASSFRARAPSYNEQFFGPGTRLTVL.

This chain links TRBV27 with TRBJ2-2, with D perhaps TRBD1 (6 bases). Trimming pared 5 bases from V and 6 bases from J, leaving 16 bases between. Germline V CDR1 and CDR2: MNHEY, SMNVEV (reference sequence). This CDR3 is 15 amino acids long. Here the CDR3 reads CASSQQGWQAGELFF. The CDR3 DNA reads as TGTGCCAGCAGTCAACAGGGTTGGCAGGCCGGGGAGCTGTTTTTT.

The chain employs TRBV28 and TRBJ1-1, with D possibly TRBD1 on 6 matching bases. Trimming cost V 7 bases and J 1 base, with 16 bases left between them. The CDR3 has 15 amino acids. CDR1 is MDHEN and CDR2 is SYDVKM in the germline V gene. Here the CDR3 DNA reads TGTGCCAGCACTGAAGAAGGGGGAAGGAACACTGAAGCTTTCTTT. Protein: CASTEEGGRNTEAFF.

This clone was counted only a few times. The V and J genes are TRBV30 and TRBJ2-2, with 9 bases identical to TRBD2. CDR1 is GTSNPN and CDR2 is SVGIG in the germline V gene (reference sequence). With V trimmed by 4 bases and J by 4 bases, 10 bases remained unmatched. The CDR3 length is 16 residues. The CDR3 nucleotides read TGTGCCTGGAAAGTAGCGGGAGCCTCTTTCACCGGGGAGCTGTTTTTT. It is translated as CAWKVAGASFTGELFF.

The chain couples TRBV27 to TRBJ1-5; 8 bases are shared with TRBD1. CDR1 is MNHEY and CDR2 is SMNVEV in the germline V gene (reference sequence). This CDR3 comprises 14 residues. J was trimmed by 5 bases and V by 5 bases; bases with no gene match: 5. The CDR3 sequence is CASSLTGGDQPQHF. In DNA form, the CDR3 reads TGTGCCAGCAGTCTCACAGGGGGGGATCAGCCCCAGCATTTT.

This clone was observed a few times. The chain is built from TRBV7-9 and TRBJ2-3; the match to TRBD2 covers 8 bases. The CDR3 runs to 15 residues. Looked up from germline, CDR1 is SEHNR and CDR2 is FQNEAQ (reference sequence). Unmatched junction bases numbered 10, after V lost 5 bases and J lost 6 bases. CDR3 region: CASSQTSGRTDTQYF. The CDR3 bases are TGTGCCAGCAGCCAGACCAGCGGGAGAACGGATACGCAGTATTTT.

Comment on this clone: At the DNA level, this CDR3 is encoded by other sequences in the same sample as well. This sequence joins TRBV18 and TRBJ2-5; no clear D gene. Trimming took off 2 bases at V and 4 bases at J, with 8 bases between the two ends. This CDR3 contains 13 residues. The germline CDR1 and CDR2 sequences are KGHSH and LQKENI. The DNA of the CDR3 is TGTGCCAGCTCACCAGGCGGTGGAGAGACCCAGTACTTC. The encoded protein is CASSPGGGETQYF.

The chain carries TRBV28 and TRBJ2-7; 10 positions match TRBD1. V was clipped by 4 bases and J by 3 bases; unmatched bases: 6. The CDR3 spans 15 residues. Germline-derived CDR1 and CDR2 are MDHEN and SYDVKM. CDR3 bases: TGTGCCAGCAGTTCCGCCGGGACAGGGGTCTACGAGCAGTACTTC. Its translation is CASSSAGTGVYEQYF.

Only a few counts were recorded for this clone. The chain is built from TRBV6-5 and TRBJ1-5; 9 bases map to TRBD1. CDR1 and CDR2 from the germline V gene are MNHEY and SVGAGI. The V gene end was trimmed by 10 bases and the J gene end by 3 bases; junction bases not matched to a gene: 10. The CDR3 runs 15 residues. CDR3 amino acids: CAITTGTGFNQPQHF. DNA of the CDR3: TGTGCCATTACAACCGGGACAGGGTTCAATCAGCCCCAGCATTTT.

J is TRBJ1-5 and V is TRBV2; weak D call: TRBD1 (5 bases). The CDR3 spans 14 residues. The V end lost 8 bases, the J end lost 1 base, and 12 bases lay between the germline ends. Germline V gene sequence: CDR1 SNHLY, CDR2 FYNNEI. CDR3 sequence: CASAGHTSNQPQHF. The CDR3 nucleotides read TGTGCCAGCGCAGGGCACACCAGCAATCAGCCCCAGCATTTT.

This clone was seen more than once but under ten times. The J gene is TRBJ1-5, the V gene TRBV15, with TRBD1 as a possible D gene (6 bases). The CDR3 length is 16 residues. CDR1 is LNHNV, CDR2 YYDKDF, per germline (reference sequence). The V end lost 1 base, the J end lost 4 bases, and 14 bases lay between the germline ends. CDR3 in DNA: TGTGCCACCAGCAGAGCCCGGAGTACAGGGAATCAGCCCCAGCATTTT. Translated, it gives CATSRARSTGNQPQHF.

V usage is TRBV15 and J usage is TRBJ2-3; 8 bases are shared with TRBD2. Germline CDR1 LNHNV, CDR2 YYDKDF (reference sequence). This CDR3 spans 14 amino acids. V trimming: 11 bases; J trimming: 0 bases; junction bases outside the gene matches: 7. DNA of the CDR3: TGTGCCGCGCGCTCTAGCGGGAGCACAGATACGCAGTATTTT. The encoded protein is CAARSSGSTDTQYF.

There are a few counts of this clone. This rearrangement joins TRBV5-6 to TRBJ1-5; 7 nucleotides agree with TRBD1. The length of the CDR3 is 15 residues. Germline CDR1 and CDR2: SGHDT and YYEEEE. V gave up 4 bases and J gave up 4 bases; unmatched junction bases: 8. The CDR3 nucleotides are TGTGCCAGCAGCCCACGACAGGGATGGAATCAGCCCCAGCATTTT. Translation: CASSPRQGWNQPQHF.

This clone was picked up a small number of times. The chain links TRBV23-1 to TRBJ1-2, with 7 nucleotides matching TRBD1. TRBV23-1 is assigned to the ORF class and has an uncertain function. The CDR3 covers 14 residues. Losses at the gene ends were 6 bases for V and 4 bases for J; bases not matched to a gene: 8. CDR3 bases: TGCGCCAGCAGGACAGGGCCGTTGAGCTATGGCTACACCTTC. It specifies CASRTGPLSYGYTF.